The TCR delta chain under discussion was sequenced for a study of gamma-delta T cells after stem cell transplantation. Germline V gene lookup returns CDR1 TVYSNPD and CDR2 GDNSRS (reference sequence). Trimming removed 5 bases at V and 2 bases at J, with 30 bases between. This CDR3 region has 18 residues. This clone was found a few times. TCRdb called clones anew from the RT-PCR reads with CATT. The table records about 6,500 delta-chain clones, nearly 25% of them present only once. The sample taken for sequencing was gamma-delta T cells. This sequence joins TRDV3 and TRDJ1, with a weak D call TRDD3 (8 bases). This receptor was identified in a human donor. It is not recorded whose cells these are; they may come from a transplant donor. The DNA of the CDR3 is TGTGCCCAGGCCTTCCTTTGGGATACGAAGCGTAGGACCGATAAACTCATCTTT. As protein: CAQAFLWDTKRRTDKLIF.